This T cell receptor (beta chain) was profiled in a study of early T cells in non-severe SARS-CoV-2 infection. Background on the study: Chains were unpaired, as sequencing was done on bulk RNA from unsorted whole blood. Study results and caveats: Matching against VDJdb likely underestimated virus-specific expansions, favoring anti-spike CD8.

This clonotype was seen at least ten times. Its antigen is unknown. V trimming: 0 bases; J trimming: 5 bases; junction bases outside the gene matches: 7. The CDR3 sequence is 15 residues long. Germline lookup yields CDR1 SGHKS and CDR2 YYEKEE (reference sequence). Individual cDNA molecules carried attached unique molecular identifiers. TCRdb called the 5' RACE reads again in MiXCR, with one record for every CDR3 protein. In the table there are around 50,000 distinct CDR3 sequences, about 9.9% of which are singletons. The sample taken for sequencing was whole blood. The chain combines TRBV5-5 with TRBJ1-1; 7 bases fit TRBD1. The sequence was obtained from an adult who was a healthcare worker with PCR-confirmed SARS-CoV-2 infection or an uninfected control (not recorded which). In DNA form, the CDR3 reads TGTGCCAGCAGCTTGGAAGACAGGGTATGGACTGAAGCTTTCTTT. Translated: CASSLEDRVWTEAFF.